What follows are 18 T cell receptor beta chains derived from one specimen sequenced in a study of blood T cell repertoires in COVID-19. Sequencing used immunoSEQ multiplex PCR; TCRdb keeps in-frame clones, though not all of them. This table has some 300,000 clones, around 90% appearing once. Sequenced input: peripheral blood. Every receptor here comes from a man in his 70s with acute or convalescent COVID-19.

J is TRBJ2-1 and V is TRBV18, with D possibly TRBD2 on 5 matching bases. Germline values: CDR1 KGHSH, CDR2 LQKENI. Trimming shortened V by 3 bases and J by 7 bases, and 19 bases separated the two germline ends. This CDR3 is built from 16 residues. The DNA of the CDR3 is TGTGCCAGCTCACCGAGGCGGGCCAAGGGCGAAAATGAGCAGTTCTTC. This gives the protein CASSPRRAKGENEQFF.

The count of this clone is one. The chain combines TRBV24-1 with TRBJ1-4; TRBD1 matches at 8 bases. V shed 3 bases, J shed 10 bases, and the junction held 6 bases outside the gene matches. Per the germline V gene, CDR1 is KGHDR and CDR2 is SFDVKD. There are 14 residues in the CDR3. The CDR3 spells CATSDETGVGKLFF. The CDR3, as DNA: TGTGCCACCAGTGATGAGACAGGGGTCGGAAAACTGTTTTTT.

The CDR3 DNA reads TGTGCCAGCAGCGTAGATAGTCACACCGGGGAGCTGTTTTTT. Its protein is CASSVDSHTGELFF. The rearrangement joins TRBV9 to TRBJ2-2; D uncertain. Looked up from germline, CDR1 is SGDLS and CDR2 is YYNGEE. V lost 0 bases, J lost 3 bases, and 6 bases lay in between. This CDR3 contains 14 residues.

V gene TRBV7-2 combines with J gene TRBJ2-3; D ambiguous. This CDR3 is built from 13 residues. Trimming shortened V by 5 bases and J by 4 bases, and 10 bases separated the two germline ends. Germline loops: CDR1 SGHTA, CDR2 FQGNSA. CDR3 nucleotides: TGTGCCAGCAGCCCCCGGTCGCCAGATACGCAGTATTTT. Its protein product is CASSPRSPDTQYF. The complete variable domain, with remaining parts taken from reference TRBV7-2 and TRBJ2-3, reads GAGVSQSPSNKVTEKGKDVELRCDPISGHTALYWYRQSLGQGLEFLIYFQGNSAPDKSGLPSDRFSAERTGGSVSTLTIQRTQQEDSAVYLCASSPRSPDTQYFGPGTRLTVL.

V and J are TRBV7-8 and TRBJ2-7, with D maybe TRBD1 (9 bases). The CDR3 is made up of 14 amino acids. Trimming took 4 bases from V and 6 from J, leaving 16 bases between them. Germline CDR1 and CDR2: SGHVS and FQNEAQ. The CDR3 loop is CASSSGQGTSEQYF. CDR3 sequence (DNA): TGTGCCAGCAGCTCCGGACAGGGGACTAGCGAGCAGTACTTC.

The CDR3 spells CASKATSVNEQFF. CDR3 DNA: TGTGCCAGCAAGGCGACTAGCGTTAATGAGCAGTTCTTC. The chain joins TRBV6-6 to TRBJ2-1; TRBD2 matches at 8 bases. Germline V gene sequence: CDR1 MNHNY, CDR2 SVGAGI (reference sequence). Trimming cost V 7 bases and J 7 bases; bases outside gene matches: 6. The CDR3 spans 13 residues.

The V gene is TRBV2, the J gene TRBJ1-4; 7 nucleotides align to TRBD1. The junction had 9 bases not matched to a gene; V was cut back by 10 bases and J by 7 bases. Germline V CDR1 and CDR2: SNHLY, FYNNEI. This CDR3 spans 13 amino acids. The CDR3 sequence is CATIRQGSEKLFF. For the CDR3, the DNA is TGTGCCACCATCCGACAGGGTAGTGAAAAACTGTTTTTT.

The chain links TRBV30 to TRBJ2-7, with 7 bases fitting TRBD1. With 4 bases clipped from V and 7 bases from J, the junction kept 13 bases outside the gene matches. CDR1 and CDR2 (germline): GTSNPN, SVGIG (reference sequence). This CDR3 contains 14 residues. CDR3 sequence (DNA): TGTGCCTGGATACCACGACAGGGTTTAGATGAGCAGTACTTC. This gives the protein CAWIPRQGLDEQYF.

The DNA of the CDR3 is TGTGCCAGCAGTTTTAGGGGACAGGGTTATCAGCCCCAGCATTTT. Translation gives CASSFRGQGYQPQHF. The chain has TRBV28 and TRBJ1-5; 9 bases match TRBD1. The germline V gene has CDR1 MDHEN and CDR2 SYDVKM. The V segment lost 3 bases and the J segment 5 bases; nucleotides outside the gene matches: 5. The CDR3 runs 15 residues.

V is TRBV6-2 or TRBV6-3 and J is TRBJ1-5; tentative D call: TRBD1 (6 bases). This CDR3 has 16 amino acids. Germline CDR1 and CDR2: MNHEY and SVGEGT. V was trimmed by 0 bases and J by 3 bases, leaving 12 bases between them. DNA for the CDR3: TGTGCCAGCAGTTACTCTGGGCAGGGGTCCAATCAGCCCCAGCATTTT. Its protein product is CASSYSGQGSNQPQHF.

The rearrangement joins TRBV6-7 to TRBJ1-3; a possible D gene is TRBD1 (5 bases). TRBV6-7 is recorded as an ORF, its role being uncertain. This CDR3 is built from 15 residues. The germline V and J ends were trimmed by 6 bases and 4 bases, with 16 bases remaining between them. CDR3 coding DNA: TGTGCCAGCAGCCAGCCCGGGGGGGACGGAAACACCATATATTTT. Translation gives CASSQPGGDGNTIYF.

The table lists this clone with a few counts. Here the CDR3 reads CSAASRAQANEQFF. CDR3 bases: TGCAGCGCCGCATCTAGAGCACAGGCCAATGAGCAGTTCTTC. V usage is TRBV29-1 and J usage is TRBJ2-1, with D possibly matching TRBD1 (5 bases). Germline-derived CDR1 and CDR2 are SQVTM and ANQGSEA. V lost 7 bases and J 6 bases, leaving 19 bases between the germline ends. The CDR3 totals 14 residues.

The chain uses TRBV12-2 and TRBJ2-1; TRBD1 is the table's D call, not checked against the DNA. TRBV12-2 is deemed a pseudogene. This CDR3 region has 16 residues. CDR3 amino acids: CASRWGQGGSYNEQFF. Written as DNA, the CDR3 is TGTGCAAGTCGCTGGGGACAGGGGGGCTCCTACAATGAGCAGTTCTTC.

The chain links TRBV5-4 to TRBJ2-1, with a possible D match to TRBD2 (5 bases). Germline CDR1 SGHNT, CDR2 YYREEE (reference sequence). CDR3 length: 12 residues. The germline V and J ends were trimmed by 2 bases and 14 bases, with 14 bases remaining between them. CDR3 nucleotide sequence: TGTGCCAGCAGCTTCGGACCAAAGGAGGAGTTCTTC. It is translated as CASSFGPKEEFF.

The V gene is TRBV5-1, the J gene TRBJ2-3; D perhaps matches TRBD2 (6 bases). The CDR3 runs 16 residues. From germline, CDR1 is SGHRS and CDR2 YFSETQ. Trimming stripped 1 base from V and 0 bases from J, with 12 bases between. The CDR3 DNA reads as TGCGCCAGCAGCTTGTTGGCTAGCGTTAGCACAGATACGCAGTATTTT. It specifies CASSLLASVSTDTQYF.

The chain couples TRBV5-4 to TRBJ1-6, with 10 bases fitting TRBD1. From germline, CDR1 is SGHNT and CDR2 YYREEE (reference sequence). The CDR3 has 16 residues. V lost 0 bases to trimming and J lost 7 bases; unmatched junction nucleotides: 4. CDR3 DNA: TGTGCCAGCAGCTTGGCCCCGGGACAGGGGAATTCACCCCTCCACTTT. It specifies CASSLAPGQGNSPLHF.

This clone was detected only a few times. V gene TRBV5-6 combines with J gene TRBJ2-1; unclear D gene. Germline V gives CDR1 SGHDT, CDR2 YYEEEE. Trimming shortened V by 1 base and J by 4 bases, and 3 bases separated the two germline ends. The CDR3 contains 12 residues. CDR3 region: CASSLIYNEQFF. The DNA of the CDR3 is TGTGCCAGCAGCTTGATATACAATGAGCAGTTCTTC.

The chain couples TRBV6-5 to TRBJ2-1, with a possible D match to TRBD2 (6 bases). CDR3 length equals 14 residues. CDR1 MNHEY and CDR2 SVGAGI come from the germline V gene. Trimming removed 7 bases from V and 5 bases from J, with 15 bases in between. The CDR3: CASMRLVKNNEQFF. CDR3 sequence (DNA): TGTGCCAGCATGAGACTAGTAAAGAACAATGAGCAGTTCTTC.